This entry lists 5 T cell receptor beta chains sequenced from one sample in a study of blood T cell repertoires in COVID-19. This table comes from immunoSEQ multiplex PCR, and its TCRdb copy is limited to in-frame clones, with some not included. This table holds around 250,000 clones, approximately 82% found once. Sequenced: PBMCs or T cells enriched from blood (not recorded which). The origin of the receptors is a middle-aged man who had been exposed to COVID-19.

V gene TRBV5-6 combines with J gene TRBJ1-2; possibly TRBD1 for D (5 bases). Germline lookup yields CDR1 SGHDT and CDR2 YYEEEE. This CDR3 contains 16 residues. V was shortened by 0 bases and J by 3 bases, with 15 bases between the two germline ends. The DNA of the CDR3 is TGTGCCAGCAGCTTGGGGCAGAGCTGGGGGGACTATGGCTACACCTTC. Translated: CASSLGQSWGDYGYTF.

This chain connects TRBV5-1 to TRBJ1-1; TRBD1 matches at 7 bases. The length of the CDR3 is 15 residues. Trimming cost V 0 bases and J 1 base; bases outside gene matches: 3. Per germline, CDR1 SGHRS and CDR2 YFSETQ. The CDR3, as DNA: TGCGCCAGCAGCTTGGGGGGACAGTCGAACACTGAAGCTTTCTTT. This gives the protein CASSLGGQSNTEAFF.

J is TRBJ1-4 and V is TRBV12-3 or TRBV12-4; TRBD1 is a possible D gene (5 bases). V lost 7 bases to trimming and J lost 6 bases, with 12 bases between them. The CDR3 is 13 amino acids. The CDR3, as DNA: TGTGCCAGCAATGGGGCGGTTGATGAAAAACTGTTTTTT. Encoded protein: CASNGAVDEKLFF.

This chain links TRBV5-1 with TRBJ1-4; D perhaps matches TRBD1 (5 bases). V lost 5 bases, J lost 7 bases, and 15 bases lay in between. The germline gives CDR1 SGHRS, CDR2 YFSETQ. This CDR3 spans 14 amino acids. CDR3 residues: CASRSGQGGEKLFF. CDR3 nucleotide sequence: TGCGCCAGCAGAAGCGGCCAGGGAGGTGAAAAACTGTTTTTT.

The genes are TRBV2 and TRBJ1-2; 7 nucleotides agree with TRBD1. V gave up 4 bases and J gave up 7 bases; unmatched junction bases: 6. Germline loops: CDR1 SNHLY, CDR2 FYNNEI. The CDR3 consists of 13 residues. The CDR3 reads CASSATTGLGYTF. The CDR3 DNA is TGTGCCAGCAGTGCTACGACAGGGCTTGGCTACACCTTC.